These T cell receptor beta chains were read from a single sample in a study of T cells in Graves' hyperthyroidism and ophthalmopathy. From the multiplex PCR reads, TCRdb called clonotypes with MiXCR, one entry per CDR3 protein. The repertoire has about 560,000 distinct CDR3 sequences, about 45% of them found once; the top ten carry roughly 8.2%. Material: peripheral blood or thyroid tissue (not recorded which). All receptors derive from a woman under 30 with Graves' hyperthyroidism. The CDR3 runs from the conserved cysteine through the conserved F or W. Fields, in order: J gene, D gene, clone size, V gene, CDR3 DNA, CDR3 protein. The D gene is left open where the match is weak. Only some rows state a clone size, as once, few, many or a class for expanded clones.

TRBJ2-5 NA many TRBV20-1 TGCAGTACATCGGACAGAGGAGAGACCCAGTACTTC CSTSDRGETQYF
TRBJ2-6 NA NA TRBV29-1 TGCAGCGTTGATTTCGGATCCTCTGGGGCCAACGTCCCGACTTTC CSVDFGSSGANVPTF
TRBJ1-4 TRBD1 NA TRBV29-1 TGCAGCGTTGAGCGGACAGGGACAGGGAAACTGTTTTTT CSVERTGTGKLFF
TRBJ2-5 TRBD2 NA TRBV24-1 TGTGCCACCGGACTAGCGGGAGAGACCCAGTACTTC CATGLAGETQYF
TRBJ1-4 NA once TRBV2 TGTGCCAGCAGCGGACTAGCGGGACTCAATGAAAAACTGTTTTTT CASSGLAGLNEKLFF
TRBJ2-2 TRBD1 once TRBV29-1 TGCAGCGTTGCGGGACAGGACTCGAACACCGGGGAGCTGTTTTTT CSVAGQDSNTGELFF
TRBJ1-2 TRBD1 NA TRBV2 TGTGCCAGCAGCCAGACAGGGGCATACTATGGCTACACCTTC CASSQTGAYYGYTF
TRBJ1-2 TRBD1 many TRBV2 TGTGCCAGCAGACCACAGGGGGCCGGCTATGGCTACACCTTC CASRPQGAGYGYTF
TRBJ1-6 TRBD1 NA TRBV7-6 TGTGCCAGCAGCTTAAGGACAGGGGGTGATTCACCCCTCCACTTT CASSLRTGGDSPLHF
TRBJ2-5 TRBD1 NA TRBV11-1 TGTGCCAGCAGCTTGGCGGACAGGGGAGGGCGGGAGACCCAGTACTTC CASSLADRGGRETQYF
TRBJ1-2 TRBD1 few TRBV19 TGTGCCAGTAGGCCCCCGGGACAGGAAGGAGGCTACACCTTC CASRPPGQEGGYTF
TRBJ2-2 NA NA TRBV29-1 TGCAGCGGCAGGGTGAACACCGGGGAGCTGTTTTTT CSGRVNTGELFF
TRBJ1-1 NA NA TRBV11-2 TGTGCCAGCAGCAACGGTGTGGCCACTGAAGCTTTCTTT CASSNGVATEAFF
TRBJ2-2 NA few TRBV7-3 TGTGCCAGCAGCCAAGTCCCAAACACCGGGGAGCTGTTTTTT CASSQVPNTGELFF
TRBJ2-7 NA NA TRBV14 TGTGCCAGCAGTCGTACTATTGGACGGGTGAAAAGCTACGAGCAGTACTTC CASSRTIGRVKSYEQYF
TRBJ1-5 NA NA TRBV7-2 TGTGCCAGCACCCCCGGGACGCATCAGCCCCAGCATTTT CASTPGTHQPQHF
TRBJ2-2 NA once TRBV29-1 TGCAGCGTTGCTCTACGCGTGCACCAAGACACGAACACCGGGGAGCTGTTTTTT CSVALRVHQDTNTGELFF
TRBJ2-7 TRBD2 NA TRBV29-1 TGCAGTGCTAGAGGTCCGAGCGGGAGGACCTACGGGCAGTACTTC CSARGPSGRTYGQYF
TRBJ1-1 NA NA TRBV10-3 TGTGCCATCAGCCCTCTGGGGGGAATTGAAGCTTTCTTT CAISPLGGIEAFF
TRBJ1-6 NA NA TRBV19 TGTGCCAGTAGTACAAAGTGGGGCGAAAATTCACCCCTCCACTTT CASSTKWGENSPLHF
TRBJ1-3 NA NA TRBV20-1 TGCAGTGCGAAATCCGGTTACGCTGGAAACACCATATATTTT CSAKSGYAGNTIYF
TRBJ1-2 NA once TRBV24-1 TGTGCCACCAGTGACCCAGGGGCCAATAATGGCTACACCTTC CATSDPGANNGYTF
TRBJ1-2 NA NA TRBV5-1 TGCGCCAGCAGCTTGTTGCAGGGCTATGGCTACACCTTC CASSLLQGYGYTF
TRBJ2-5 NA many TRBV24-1 TGTGCCACCAGTGAGCCATCGGGTAGCCAAGAGACCCAGTACTTC CATSEPSGSQETQYF
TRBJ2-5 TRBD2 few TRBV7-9 TGTGCCAGCAGCTTAGGTGCGGGAGCTAGGGAGACCCAGTACTTC CASSLGAGARETQYF
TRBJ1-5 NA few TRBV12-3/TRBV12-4 TGTGCCAGCAGTTTCCGGGTTCCCAACAATCAGCCCCAGCATTTT CASSFRVPNNQPQHF
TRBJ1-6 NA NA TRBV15 TGTGCCACCAGCAGAGAGGGAGGGCTCCATCAGCCCCTCCACTTT CATSREGGLHQPLHF
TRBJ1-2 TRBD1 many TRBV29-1 TGCAGCGTTGGAGGTACAGGACAGGGGGCTGGCTACACCTTC CSVGGTGQGAGYTF
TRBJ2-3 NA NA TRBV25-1 TGTGCCAGCAGTCAGGACTCGGATACGCAGTATTTT CASSQDSDTQYF
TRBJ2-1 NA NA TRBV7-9 TGTGCCAGCAGCTTAGTTCCCTACAATGAGCAGTTCTTC CASSLVPYNEQFF
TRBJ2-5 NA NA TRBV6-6 TGTGCCAGCAGTGAAGACCCTCGCGGGACCCAGTACTTC CASSEDPRGTQYF
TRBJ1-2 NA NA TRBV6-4 TGTGCCAGCAGTGACGGCCGAGTCGGCTATGGCTACACCTTC CASSDGRVGYGYTF
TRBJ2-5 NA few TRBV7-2 TGTGCCAGCAGCTTTCGTGGGGGGCCGGAGACCCAGTACTTC CASSFRGGPETQYF
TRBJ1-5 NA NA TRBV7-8 TGTGCCAGCAGCTTAGGGCAGAATAGCAATCAGCCCCAGCATTTT CASSLGQNSNQPQHF
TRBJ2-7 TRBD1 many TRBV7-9 TGTGCCAGCAGCTTAGTTCAGGGACAGACCTACGAGCAGTACTTC CASSLVQGQTYEQYF
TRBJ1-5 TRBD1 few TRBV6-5 TGTGCCAGCAGTATCGGACAGGGTCCTCAGCCCCAGCATTTT CASSIGQGPQPQHF
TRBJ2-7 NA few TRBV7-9 TGTGCCAGCAGCCAAGATAATACAGGAACCTACGAGCAGTACTTC CASSQDNTGTYEQYF